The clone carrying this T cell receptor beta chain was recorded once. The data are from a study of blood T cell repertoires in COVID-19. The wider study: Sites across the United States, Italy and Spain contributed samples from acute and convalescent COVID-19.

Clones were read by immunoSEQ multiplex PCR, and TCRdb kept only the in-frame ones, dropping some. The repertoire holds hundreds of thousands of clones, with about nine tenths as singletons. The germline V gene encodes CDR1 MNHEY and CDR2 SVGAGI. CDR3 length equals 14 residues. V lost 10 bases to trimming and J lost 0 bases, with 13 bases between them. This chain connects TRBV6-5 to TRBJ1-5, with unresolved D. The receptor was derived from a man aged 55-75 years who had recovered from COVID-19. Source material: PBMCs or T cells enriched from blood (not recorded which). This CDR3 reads CATNSGYSNQPQHF. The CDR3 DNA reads TGTGCCACCAATTCGGGATATAGCAATCAGCCCCAGCATTTT.